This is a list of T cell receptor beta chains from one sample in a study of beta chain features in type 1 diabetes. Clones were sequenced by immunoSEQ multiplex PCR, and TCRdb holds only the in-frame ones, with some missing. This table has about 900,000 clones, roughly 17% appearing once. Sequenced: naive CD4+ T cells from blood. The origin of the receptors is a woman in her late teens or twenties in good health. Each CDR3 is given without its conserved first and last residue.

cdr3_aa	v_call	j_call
ASGAGSSNTGELF	TRBV2	TRBJ2-2
ASSDSTYNEQF	TRBV19	TRBJ2-1
ASSDLGGTDTQY	TRBV7-8	TRBJ2-3
ASTREEKTTGELF	TRBV27	TRBJ2-2
ASSHLGQGFGELF	TRBV4-2	TRBJ2-2
ASSPQSSYEQY	TRBV18	TRBJ2-7
ASSFSGVRNLNTEAF	TRBV5-1	TRBJ1-1
ASSQLARIYEQY	TRBV23-1	TRBJ2-7
ASSFNGGTDTQY	TRBV7-3	TRBJ2-3
ASSPRGGYT	TRBV21-1	TRBJ1-2
ASVRGMDHSGNTIY	TRBV28	TRBJ1-3
ASSQEGPTDTQY	TRBV4-3	TRBJ2-3
AISGRRTGTLTYEQY	TRBV10-3	TRBJ2-7
ASSPLTSGARFSYNEQF	TRBV28	TRBJ2-1
ASSSKAGPNTGELF	TRBV5-1	TRBJ2-2
ASRTESYEQY	TRBV6-6	TRBJ2-7
ASSFDGTDTEAF	TRBV6-1	TRBJ1-1
ASSQFKGPYEQY	TRBV7-2	TRBJ2-7
ASSPRRAINYNEQF	TRBV7-8	TRBJ2-1
ASSLAGRLGSHTEAF	TRBV7-2	TRBJ1-1
ASSPGPRDTQY	TRBV4-3	TRBJ2-3
ASSLGNVETQY	TRBV11-3	TRBJ2-5
ASSQVRPGANTEAF	TRBV4-1	TRBJ1-1
ASSHGHLETDTQY	TRBV4-3	TRBJ2-3
ASKTGKRVVL	TRBV21-1	TRBJ2-3
ASSPLPGANVLT	TRBV7-2	TRBJ2-6
ASSLVGLHEQY	TRBV11-1	TRBJ2-7
ASSPSRTNTGELF	TRBV7-3	TRBJ2-2
ASTYDRTGTSGGYT	TRBV6-6	TRBJ1-2
ATDRGGGTDTQY	TRBV19	TRBJ2-3
ASSHAGSPDTQY	TRBV14	TRBJ2-3
ASGLWGGQTDVH	TRBV12-5	TRBJ2-5
ASSEAGSQRVNTGELF	TRBV2	TRBJ2-2
ASSPLDTGELF	TRBV18	TRBJ2-2
ASSFGRWGEAKNIQY	TRBV11-2	TRBJ2-4
ASSKICYEQY	TRBV21-1	TRBJ2-7
ASSYPRGSQETQY	TRBV6-5	TRBJ2-5
ASSPDRGSEKLF	TRBV7-9	TRBJ1-4
ASSFGTVHQETQY	TRBV7-9	TRBJ2-5
ASIGGDSYEQY	TRBV28	TRBJ2-7
ASAGTGANVLT	TRBV7-3	TRBJ2-6
ASSDWGYSAGANVLT	TRBV25-1	TRBJ2-6
ATAVGGNIQY	TRBV15	TRBJ2-4
ASKAVRAGLGANVLT	TRBV2	TRBJ2-6
ASSYGRGGSQY	TRBV6-5	TRBJ2-3
ASSAGQIGANVLT	TRBV6-5	TRBJ2-6
ASSIQGRYGYT	TRBV7-2	TRBJ1-2
ASSSGLRGQGRETQY	TRBV7-9	TRBJ2-5
ASSQGRSAGNTQY	TRBV4-2	TRBJ2-3
ASSLAGISYEQY	TRBV28	TRBJ2-7
ASSRIIAGDNEQF	TRBV28	TRBJ2-1
ATTGGAKGANVLT	TRBV10-3	TRBJ2-6
ASSLALVENTQY	TRBV7-8	TRBJ2-3